This T cell receptor beta chain was obtained from a study of early stage breast cancer tumors. The table came from immunoSEQ multiplex PCR; TCRdb's copy has only in-frame clones and leaves some out. The table includes about 50,000 clones, about 74% detected once. This CDR3 contains 15 residues. The V gene end was trimmed by 6 bases and the J gene end by 4 bases; junction bases not matched to a gene: 9. In germline, CDR1 is SGHTA, CDR2 FQGNSA. Sequences were obtained from blood. This sequence was found in a person aged 30 to 40 with breast cancer. The chain joins TRBV7-2 to TRBJ2-1, with 7 bases matching TRBD2. The CDR3 DNA sequence: TGTGCCAGCAGTGGGGGGGAGTGGGGATACAATGAGCAGTTCTTC. Residues: CASSGGEWGYNEQFF.